These 27 T cell receptor beta chains were all obtained from the same sample, sequenced in a study of cytomegalovirus exposure and HLA in healthy donors. A multiplex PCR was run with 60 Vbeta primers and 13 Jbeta primers. Sequencing used immunoSEQ multiplex PCR; TCRdb keeps in-frame clones, though not all of them. The sample carries about 200,000 clones, 75% to 90% recorded once. The specimen was PBMCs. The source is a woman aged 25 to 39 in good health and CMV-seronegative.

This sequence joins TRBV6-6 and TRBJ2-7; 7 bases fit TRBD1. Germline CDR1 reads MNHNY; CDR2 reads SVGAGI (reference sequence). V lost 2 bases, J lost 4 bases, and 8 bases stayed unmatched. CDR3 length: 15 residues. CDR3 DNA sequence: TGTGCCAGCAGTTACGCTGGACAGGCTGGGTACGAGCAGTACTTC. Encoded protein: CASSYAGQAGYEQYF.

The rearrangement uses TRBV5-4 and TRBJ2-2; D is ambiguous. V lost 2 bases, J lost 8 bases, and 10 bases lay in between. Germline CDR1 reads SGHNT; CDR2 reads YYREEE (reference sequence). The CDR3 spans 13 residues. The CDR3 bases are TGTGCCAGCAGCTTCCCCAACGGGGGGGAGCTGTTTTTT. Translation gives CASSFPNGGELFF.

The J gene is TRBJ2-7, the V gene TRBV6-5; D may be TRBD1 (6 bases). The germline V and J ends were trimmed by 7 bases and 9 bases, with 19 bases remaining between them. From germline, CDR1 is MNHEY and CDR2 SVGAGI. The CDR3 totals 13 residues. This CDR3 is CASIEGDPEVQYF. CDR3 coding DNA: TGTGCCAGCATCGAGGGGGACCCAGAGGTGCAGTACTTC.

The rearrangement uses TRBV6-5 and TRBJ2-4, with D tentatively TRBD1 (6 bases). The CDR3 runs 15 residues. Germline CDR1 and CDR2: MNHEY and SVGAGI. The germline V and J ends were trimmed by 6 bases and 0 bases, with 12 bases remaining between them. CDR3 amino acids: CASSRGQLAKNIQYF. The CDR3, as DNA: TGTGCCAGCAGCCGCGGACAGCTAGCCAAAAACATTCAGTACTTC.

The chain is built from TRBV29-1 and TRBJ1-5; 7 nucleotides align to TRBD1. The CDR3 is made up of 14 amino acids. J gave up 5 bases and V 5 bases, and 9 bases lay outside the gene matches. The germline gives CDR1 SQVTM, CDR2 ANQGSEA. The CDR3 coding sequence is TGCAGCGTTTGCATAGGGGGCGCGGATCAGCCCCAGCATTTT. Its protein product is CSVCIGGADQPQHF.

V usage is TRBV6-1 and J usage is TRBJ2-3, with D perhaps matching TRBD1 (7 bases). This CDR3 comprises 15 residues. Germline lookup yields CDR1 MNHNS and CDR2 SASEGT. V was cut by 3 bases and J by 5 bases, with 15 bases left in between. The CDR3 DNA reads as TGTGCCAGCAGTGAGCAGGGGGGCGAGGGAGATACGCAGTATTTT. Translation: CASSEQGGEGDTQYF.

This chain uses TRBV19 with TRBJ1-2; unclear D gene. Between the trimmed V and J ends, which lost 3 bases and 4 bases, there was a span of 15 bases. The CDR3 length is 15 residues. Germline-derived CDR1 and CDR2 are LNHDA and SQIVND (reference sequence). For the CDR3, the DNA is TGTGCCAGTAGTATCGGGTCCAGAGGAATCTATGGCTACACCTTC. Amino acids: CASSIGSRGIYGYTF.

The chain joins TRBV5-1 to TRBJ2-7, with D perhaps TRBD2 (7 bases). V dropped 4 bases and J dropped 1 base, with 15 bases sitting between them. The CDR3 runs 15 residues. Looked up from germline, CDR1 is SGHRS and CDR2 is YFSETQ. The CDR3 region is CASSPRGDNSYEQYF. The CDR3 bases are TGCGCCAGCAGCCCCCGGGGGGACAATTCCTACGAGCAGTACTTC.

The chain carries TRBV5-1 and TRBJ2-1; tentative D call: TRBD1 (5 bases). V was shortened by 2 bases and J by 3 bases, with 9 bases between the two germline ends. CDR3 size: 14 residues. From germline, CDR1 is SGHRS and CDR2 YFSETQ. The CDR3: CASSLTDSYNEQFF. The CDR3 nucleotides read TGCGCCAGCAGCTTAACTGACAGCTACAATGAGCAGTTCTTC.

This chain joins TRBV2 and TRBJ2-5; the D is unclear. Trimming stripped 2 bases from V and 10 bases from J, with 2 bases between. In germline, CDR1 is SNHLY, CDR2 FYNNEI. CDR3 length: 9 amino acids. The CDR3 sequence is CASSEYQYF. The CDR3 nucleotides read TGTGCCAGCAGTGAATACCAGTACTTC.

V is TRBV5-1 and J is TRBJ2-5; 9 bases map to TRBD1. Gene TRBJ2-7 matches the end of the DNA better, so the J call may be wrong. The germline CDR1 and CDR2 sequences are SGHRS and YFSETQ. The CDR3 is 14 amino acids. The CDR3 region is CASSADRGRVEQYF. In nucleotides, the CDR3 is TGCGCCAGCAGCGCGGACAGGGGCCGTGTCGAGCAGTACTTC.

The sample holds one count of this clone. The V and J genes are TRBV5-1 and TRBJ2-7, with TRBD1 identical over 8 bases. CDR3 length equals 14 residues. Per the germline V gene, CDR1 is SGHRS and CDR2 is YFSETQ. Trimming cost V 4 bases and J 7 bases; bases outside gene matches: 10. The CDR3 region is CASSPTGVVGEQYF. CDR3 in DNA: TGCGCCAGCAGCCCGACAGGGGTGGTGGGAGAGCAGTACTTC.

This rearrangement joins TRBV6-5 to TRBJ2-7; TRBD1 agrees at 7 bases. CDR1 and CDR2 (germline): MNHEY, SVGAGI. Trimming cost V 6 bases and J 2 bases; bases outside gene matches: 7. The CDR3 consists of 14 residues. The CDR3 loop is CASRIEQGPYEQYF. DNA of the CDR3: TGTGCCAGCAGAATCGAACAGGGGCCCTACGAGCAGTACTTC.

CDR3 residues: CASLTQGLGVNTEAFF. CDR3 bases: TGTGCCAGCCTTACACAGGGTCTAGGGGTGAACACTGAAGCTTTCTTT. This chain links TRBV28 with TRBJ1-1; TRBD1 might be the D (6 bases). The germline gives CDR1 MDHEN, CDR2 SYDVKM. The CDR3 spans 16 residues. The V end was cut by 8 bases, the J end by 0 bases, with 19 bases between.

The gene calls are TRBV7-9 and TRBJ2-2; possibly TRBD2 for D (6 bases). CDR1 is SEHNR, CDR2 FQNEAQ, per germline (reference sequence). Trimming removed 3 bases from V and 1 base from J, with 15 bases in between. This CDR3 has 17 amino acids. For the CDR3, the DNA is TGTGCCAGCAGCTTGGTGTCTACCGGGAGGAACACCGGGGAGCTGTTTTTT. Its translation: CASSLVSTGRNTGELFF.

This clone appeared a few times. Written as DNA, the CDR3 is TGTGCCAGCAGTTTATGGTCCAACTCTGGGGCCAACGTCCTGACTTTC. Protein sequence: CASSLWSNSGANVLTF. V and J are TRBV28 and TRBJ2-6; D ambiguous. The CDR3 extends over 16 amino acids. V gave up 0 bases and J gave up 0 bases, with 6 bases separating them. The germline CDR1 and CDR2 sequences are MDHEN and SYDVKM.

The V call is TRBV5-6, the J call TRBJ2-5, with unresolved D. Gene TRBJ2-7 matches the end of the DNA better, so the J call may be wrong. The CDR3 length is 12 residues. Germline V gives CDR1 SGHDT, CDR2 YYEEEE. The CDR3, as DNA: TGTGCCAGCAGCTTGGGAAACTACGAGCAGTACTTC. Translated: CASSLGNYEQYF.

This rearrangement joins TRBV2 to TRBJ2-7; 10 bases are shared with TRBD1. Germline values: CDR1 SNHLY, CDR2 FYNNEI. The CDR3 has 16 amino acids. J was trimmed by 3 bases and V by 6 bases; bases with no gene match: 11. The CDR3 loop reads CASRQRAGTGVYEQYF. The CDR3 DNA reads as TGTGCCAGCAGGCAACGGGCCGGGACAGGGGTCTACGAGCAGTACTTC.

V is TRBV7-2 and J is TRBJ1-1; D may be TRBD1 (5 bases). Germline CDR1 reads SGHTA; CDR2 reads FQGNSA. This CDR3 comprises 14 residues. V was trimmed by 1 base and J by 10 bases, leaving 16 bases between them. CDR3 coding DNA: TGTGCCAGCAGCTTAGAACGTCAGGGAAATACAGCTTTCTTT. Its translation is CASSLERQGNTAFF.

This clone appeared a few times. The genes are TRBV30 and TRBJ2-7, with 13 bases fitting TRBD2. V gave up 3 bases and J gave up 3 bases; unmatched junction bases: 8. Germline values: CDR1 GTSNPN, CDR2 SVGIG (reference sequence). The CDR3 loop spans 16 amino acids. CDR3: CAWRWTSGGLGYEQYF. The CDR3 DNA follows: TGTGCCTGGAGGTGGACTAGCGGGGGCCTGGGCTACGAGCAGTACTTC.

The chain carries TRBV27 and TRBJ1-1; 11 nucleotides match TRBD1. V lost 5 bases to trimming and J lost 2 bases; unmatched junction nucleotides: 19. The germline gives CDR1 MNHEY, CDR2 SMNVEV (reference sequence). The CDR3 sequence is 20 residues long. For the CDR3, the DNA is TGTGCCAGCAGTCTCCGACCCGGACAGGGGGCGAGGCCTCTAAACACTGAAGCTTTCTTT. As protein: CASSLRPGQGARPLNTEAFF.

This rearrangement joins TRBV13 to TRBJ1-1; D possibly corresponds to TRBD1 (6 bases). V lost 4 bases, J lost 3 bases, and 15 bases lay in between. The CDR3 covers 15 residues. Germline V gives CDR1 PRHDT, CDR2 FYEKMQ (reference sequence). The CDR3 DNA follows: TGTGCCAGCAGCTCCCGCGTCCAGGGGTACACTGAAGCTTTCTTT. Residues: CASSSRVQGYTEAFF. Combining the CDR3 with reference TRBV13 and TRBJ1-1 gives the whole variable domain AAGVIQSPRHLIKEKRETATLKCYPIPRHDTVYWYQQGPGQDPQFLISFYEKMQSDKGSIPDRFSAQQFSDYHSELNMSSLELGDSALYFCASSSRVQGYTEAFFGQGTRLTVV.

The chain is built from TRBV25-1 and TRBJ2-2; D not certain. V was pared by 2 bases and J by 7 bases, with 8 bases between. Per the germline V gene, CDR1 is MGHDK and CDR2 is SYGVNS. The CDR3 is 13 residues long. The CDR3: CASSEQQIGELFF. CDR3 in DNA: TGTGCCAGCAGTGAACAACAGATCGGGGAGCTGTTTTTT.

The sample holds a few counts of this clone. The chain links TRBV10-3 to TRBJ1-2; 7 bases fit TRBD1. V lost 3 bases, J lost 4 bases, and 11 bases stayed unmatched. The germline V gene encodes CDR1 ENHRY and CDR2 SYGVKD. The length of the CDR3 is 16 residues. CDR3 DNA: TGTGCCATCAGTGACCAAACCGGACAGGCCTCCTATGGCTACACCTTC. Its translation is CAISDQTGQASYGYTF.

This chain links TRBV27 with TRBJ2-7, with 7 positions matching TRBD2. The CDR3 has 15 residues. The V and J ends lost 5 bases and 0 bases, in that order; junction bases with no gene match: 7. Germline-derived CDR1 and CDR2 are MNHEY and SMNVEV (reference sequence). CDR3 bases: TGTGCCAGCAGTCTACAAGCGGGGCACTCCTACGAGCAGTACTTC. Protein sequence: CASSLQAGHSYEQYF.

This chain links TRBV28 with TRBJ1-4; 7 bases line up with TRBD1. Germline loops: CDR1 MDHEN, CDR2 SYDVKM. With V trimmed by 3 bases and J by 8 bases, 9 bases remained unmatched. This CDR3 is built from 15 residues. The CDR3: CASSFRGQTGEKLFF. DNA of the CDR3: TGTGCCAGCAGTTTCAGGGGACAGACGGGGGAAAAACTGTTTTTT.

The genes are TRBV28 and TRBJ2-3; 7 bases agree with TRBD2. Germline loops: CDR1 MDHEN, CDR2 SYDVKM. This CDR3 spans 12 amino acids. J was trimmed by 3 bases and V by 6 bases; bases with no gene match: 0. CDR3 loop: CASRGGTDTQYF. The DNA for the CDR3 is TGTGCCAGCAGGGGGGGGACAGATACGCAGTATTTT. Looking up the rest from reference TRBV28 and TRBJ2-3 gives the full variable domain: DVKVTQSSRYLVKRTGEKVFLECVQDMDHENMFWYRQDPGLGLRLIYFSYDVKMKEKGDIPEGYSVSREKKERFSLILESASTNQTSMYLCASRGGTDTQYFGPGTRLTVL.